Here is one TCR beta chain with its context. In the source study's methods: Estimation of nucleated cell counts relied on the amplification of reference gene primers. The method was immunoSEQ multiplex PCR; TCRdb's version includes in-frame clones alone and lacks a portion of them. V and J calls plus clone size are reproduced from that table; the DNA served to infer D and trimming. The sample lists some 120,000 clones; about 85% were seen once. This record belongs to a study of blood T cell repertoires in COVID-19. Background on the study: From the United States, Italy and Spain came samples of acute and convalescent COVID-19. PBMCs, B-cell-depleted T cells, or T cells were the source of the cDNA or gDNA that made up the material.

The CDR3 has 14 residues. Germline V gene data show CDR1 as LNHDA and CDR2 as SQIVND (reference sequence). V was pared by 1 base and J by 5 bases, with 8 bases between. The rearrangement uses TRBV19 and TRBJ2-2; D not certain. The sequenced sample consisted of peripheral blood. The receptor was derived from a man older than 75 with active or convalescent COVID-19. In DNA, the CDR3 is TGTGCCAGTAGTATAGTCCCAGTAACCGGGGAGCTGTTTTTT. Its translation is CASSIVPVTGELFF.